Detailed here is one T cell receptor (beta chain). The data were taken from a study of shared clonotypes between healthy human individuals. On the study more broadly: Donors had three CD4 naive, three CD4 memory, two CD8 naive and one CD8 memory plate apiece.

With 11 bases removed from V and 0 bases from J, the gap between germline ends came to 19 bases. Germline CDR1 reads MNHNY; CDR2 reads SVGAGI (reference sequence). The CDR3 is 15 residues long. Some clones are missing from TCRdb's copy, which holds only in-frame ones; the method was immunoSEQ multiplex PCR. In the table there are around 2.3 million clones, approximately 96% of which are singletons. This clonotype was sampled from a man aged 18 to 30 in good health. Sequencing input: naive CD4+ T cells sorted from blood. The subset is: CD45RA+ positively selected. The V gene is TRBV6-6, the J gene TRBJ2-5; TRBD2 might be the D (6 bases). CDR3 sequence: CAASRPGRYQETQYF. CDR3 sequence (DNA): TGTGCCGCCAGCAGGCCAGGGAGGTACCAAGAGACCCAGTACTTC.